The clone carrying this TCR beta chain was seen repeatedly, ten times or more. The target antigen is unknown. The data were obtained in a study of metastatic and nonmetastatic thyroid tumors. Looking at the study overall: Both malignant and benign thyroid patients supplied peripheral blood and tumor or nodule tissue samples, across which the repertoires of these patients were then compared. Whole-study results and caveats: According to reports, the diversity of TCR beta was significantly higher in malignant thyroid tumors than in benign nodules, and this held in both blood and tumor samples.

The authors' processing: Clinicopathological groups supplied CDR3 differences that were used to build a distant-metastasis classifier for papillary thyroid cancer. TCRdb reprocessed the PCR reads using MiXCR. The V and J calls shown here were made by TCRdb, not taken from the authors' results. The sample records around 17,000 clones, around a third being singletons. No treatment of any kind had been given to any patient before thyroid surgery. This sequence was found in a male donor with papillary thyroid cancer or a benign thyroid nodule (not recorded which). Some clones in this sample may be carry-over from other donors' samples. Source material: tumor tissue.

The DNA for the CDR3 is TGTGCCAGCAATCACGAGACAGGGATGGACACTGAAGCTTTCTTT. This sequence encodes CASNHETGMDTEAFF. The chain has TRBV25-1 and TRBJ1-1; 7 nucleotides agree with TRBD1. V lost 7 bases to trimming and J lost 3 bases; unmatched junction nucleotides: 11. Germline V lookup: CDR1 MGHDK, CDR2 SYGVNS. The CDR3 spans 15 residues.